Given below is one T cell receptor beta chain in context. Its specificity is not known. These data originate in a study of T cell responses to AZD1222 COVID-19 vaccine. For the study at large: It was second doses at about 4 or about 12 weeks that were pooled.

The data were produced by immunoSEQ multiplex PCR, yet TCRdb's version contains in-frame clones alone and is incomplete. Here the sample spans some 140,000 clones, 85% to 95% being singletons. Study findings and constraints: Just 5 to 7 AZD1222 recipients were seropositive at baseline. The span of vaccine-associated CD4 TCRs extended across spike, with dominance at 160-218 and 743-854. Among the donors, most were white British and more were female, and clonal diversity was possibly underestimated.

V lost 5 bases to trimming and J lost 1 base, with 15 bases between them. Germline lookup yields CDR1 GTSNPN and CDR2 SVGIG (reference sequence). The CDR3 contains 14 residues. The rearrangement joins TRBV30 to TRBJ2-7; TRBD1 might be the D (8 bases). The sample was peripheral blood, taken on day 0 of AZD1222 vaccination. The clonotype comes from an adult in good health. The DNA for the CDR3 is TGTGCCTGGCACAGGGGGGGTTATTCCTACGAGCAGTACTTC. This encodes CAWHRGGYSYEQYF.